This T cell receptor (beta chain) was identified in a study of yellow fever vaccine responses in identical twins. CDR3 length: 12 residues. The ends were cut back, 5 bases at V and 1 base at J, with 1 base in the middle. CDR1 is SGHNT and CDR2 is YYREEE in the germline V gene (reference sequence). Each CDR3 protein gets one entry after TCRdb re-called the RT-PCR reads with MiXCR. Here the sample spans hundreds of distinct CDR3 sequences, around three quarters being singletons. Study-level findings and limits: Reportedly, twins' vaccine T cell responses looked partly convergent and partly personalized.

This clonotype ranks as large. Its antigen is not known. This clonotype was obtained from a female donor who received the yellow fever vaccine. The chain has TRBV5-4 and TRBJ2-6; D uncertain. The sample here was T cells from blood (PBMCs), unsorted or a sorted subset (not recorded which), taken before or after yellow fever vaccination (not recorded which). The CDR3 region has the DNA TGTGCCAGCAGATCTGGGGCCAACGTCCTGACTTTC. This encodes CASRSGANVLTF.